Presented here are 17 T cell receptor beta chains from one specimen sequenced in a study of Graves' ophthalmopathy and Graves' hyperthyroidism listed by TCRdb under 2018. TCRdb shows the sequencer as Illumina HiSeq 2000. For repertoire sequencing, TCR beta CDR3 regions were amplified from RNA transcripts. A first-round RT-PCR used HTBI primers with the Qiagen OneStep RT-PCR kit, followed by a second-round multiplex PCR, size selection and purification. Using fastp trimming at Q25 and MiXCR clonotype assembly, TCRdb reanalyzed the public sequencing data and kept in-frame beta chains. When rows share a CDR3 protein, they turn into one entry using the most common DNA and genes. Across this sample there are roughly 500,000 distinct CDR3 sequences, with under 15% seen only once. Jointly, the top ten make up 9.8% of the sample. Sequencing was done on a sample of blood. The receptor set was obtained from a woman in her thirties with Graves' ophthalmopathy. Donor details come from another sample of the same person, matched by shared clones.

There are many counts of this clonotype. The J gene is TRBJ1-1, the V gene TRBV19; 7 bases line up with TRBD1. The junction had 17 bases not matched to a gene; V was cut back by 5 bases and J by 2 bases. Germline CDR1 and CDR2: LNHDA and SQIVND (reference sequence). There are 18 residues in the CDR3. CDR3 DNA sequence: TGTGCCAGTAGTGGGGGAGGAGGGACAGTCCCTATTAACACTGAAGCTTTCTTT. Its translation is CASSGGGGTVPINTEAFF. Full variable domain (rest looked up from reference TRBV19 and TRBJ1-1): DGGITQSPKYLFRKEGQNVTLSCEQNLNHDAMYWYRQDPGQGLRLIYYSQIVNDFQKGDIAEGYSVSREKKESFPLTVTSAQKNPTAFYLCASSGGGGTVPINTEAFFGQGTRLTVV.

This clonotype was detected ten times or more. The junction does not match germline at one end; this may be a read error. The chain combines TRBV6-1 with TRBJ1-3, with TRBD1 as a possible D gene (5 bases). The CDR3 loop spans 14 amino acids. The germline CDR1 and CDR2 sequences are MNHNS and SASEGT. In DNA form, the CDR3 reads TGTGCCAGCAGTGAGGGACCTCCTGGAAGCACCATATATTTT. Its protein product is CASSEGPPGSTIYF.

There are many counts of this clonotype. V and J are TRBV20-1 and TRBJ2-7; 10 positions match TRBD2. This CDR3 is built from 12 residues. Trimming removed 5 bases from V and 4 bases from J; junction bases left unmatched: 2. Germline CDR1 and CDR2: DFQATT and SNEGSKA (reference sequence). The CDR3 sequence is CSAGLAEYEQYF. The CDR3 DNA reads as TGCAGTGCTGGACTAGCGGAATACGAGCAGTACTTC.

At least ten counts were recorded for this clonotype. The chain carries TRBV5-4 and TRBJ2-5, with 7 bases that match TRBD2. This CDR3 spans 14 amino acids. Germline V gene data show CDR1 as SGHNT and CDR2 as YYREEE (reference sequence). J gave up 3 bases and V 3 bases, and 5 bases lay outside the gene matches. CDR3 nucleotide sequence: TGTGCCAGCAGCTCGGGACTAACCGAAGAGACCCAGTACTTC. Translation gives CASSSGLTEETQYF.

The sample holds many counts of this clonotype. The chain employs TRBV20-1 and TRBJ2-2; 7 bases match TRBD1. J was trimmed by 0 bases and V by 3 bases; bases with no gene match: 7. The CDR3 runs 16 residues. Looked up from germline, CDR1 is DFQATT and CDR2 is SNEGSKA (reference sequence). CDR3 loop: CSARGTAISNTGELFF. The CDR3 DNA reads as TGCAGTGCTAGGGGGACAGCAATTTCGAACACCGGGGAGCTGTTTTTT.

This clonotype has ten or more counts. The J gene is TRBJ1-1, the V gene TRBV12-3 or TRBV12-4; 7 bases align to TRBD1. This CDR3 has 11 residues. J was trimmed by 3 bases and V by 8 bases; bases with no gene match: 0. Written as DNA, the CDR3 is TGTGCCAGCGGGACAGACACTGAAGCTTTCTTT. This sequence encodes CASGTDTEAFF.

This clonotype has only one observation. This chain links TRBV5-1 with TRBJ2-5; 7 bases fit TRBD1. Trimming at V came to 4 bases and at J to 8 bases, leaving 11 bases not matched to a gene. Germline CDR1 SGHRS, CDR2 YFSETQ. The CDR3 is 14 residues long. The CDR3 nucleotides are TGCGCCAGCAGCCCAAGACAGGGTGGAGATACCCAGTACTTC. Residues: CASSPRQGGDTQYF.

This clonotype was seen ten or more times. CDR3 in DNA: TGTGCCAGCACCTCAAGAAACACCGGGGAGCTGTTTTTT. It translates to CASTSRNTGELFF. The genes are TRBV28 and TRBJ2-2; D is unresolved. Deletions cut 7 bases from V and 2 bases from J, with 8 bases between. The CDR3 covers 13 residues. Germline V gene data show CDR1 as MDHEN and CDR2 as SYDVKM.

There are a few counts of this clonotype. The V gene is TRBV29-1, the J gene TRBJ2-7; the match to TRBD2 covers 10 bases. The CDR3 length is 15 residues. CDR1 is SQVTM, CDR2 ANQGSEA, per germline. V trimming: 4 bases; J trimming: 2 bases; junction bases outside the gene matches: 8. The CDR3 region is CSVVFLAGETYEQYF. As DNA, the CDR3 is TGCAGCGTTGTTTTCCTAGCGGGGGAAACCTACGAGCAGTACTTC.

This clonotype was observed at least ten times. V is TRBV6-1 and J is TRBJ2-2; 9 nucleotides line up with TRBD1. The CDR3 runs to 14 residues. After removal of 7 bases from V and 5 bases from J, the junction contained 5 bases not matched to a gene. Germline V lookup: CDR1 MNHNS, CDR2 SASEGT. In nucleotides, the CDR3 is TGTGCCAGCACCCTGACAGGGGGAACCGGGGAGCTGTTTTTT. Translation: CASTLTGGTGELFF.

This clonotype was seen many times. The chain employs TRBV7-2 and TRBJ2-7; no definite D call. The V end was cut by 0 bases, the J end by 3 bases, with 9 bases between. The germline gives CDR1 SGHTA, CDR2 FQGNSA. The CDR3 has 14 residues. CDR3 protein: CASSLAGTIYEQYF. As DNA, the CDR3 is TGTGCCAGCAGCTTAGCGGGCACTATCTACGAGCAGTACTTC.

The chain joins TRBV28 to TRBJ1-5; the match to TRBD1 covers 7 bases. The CDR3 runs 15 residues. CDR1 MDHEN and CDR2 SYDVKM come from the germline V gene. J was trimmed by 3 bases and V by 7 bases; bases with no gene match: 9. The CDR3 region is CASKVSTGFNQPQHF. Here the CDR3 DNA reads TGTGCCAGCAAAGTTTCGACAGGGTTCAATCAGCCCCAGCATTTT.

The V and J genes are TRBV4-1 and TRBJ1-2; D is perhaps TRBD1 (6 bases). CDR3 length: 16 residues. Trimming shortened V by 1 base and J by 6 bases, and 18 bases separated the two germline ends. Germline V gives CDR1 MGHRA, CDR2 YSYEKL. The CDR3 bases are TGCGCCAGCAGCCAAGGCCCAACGTGGGGGGCCCATGGCTACACCTTC. Translated: CASSQGPTWGAHGYTF.

The chain has TRBV12-3 or TRBV12-4 and TRBJ1-1; 9 bases are a match to TRBD1. V was clipped by 5 bases and J by 4 bases; unmatched bases: 8. The CDR3 is 15 amino acids. The CDR3 here is CASSKAGQGSTEAFF. CDR3 nucleotide sequence: TGTGCCAGCAGTAAAGCTGGACAGGGGAGCACTGAAGCTTTCTTT.

This clonotype was counted at least ten times. V usage is TRBV12-3 or TRBV12-4 and J usage is TRBJ1-5, with 7 bases that match TRBD1. V lost 6 bases to trimming and J lost 11 bases; unmatched junction nucleotides: 10. CDR3 length: 13 amino acids. The CDR3 loop reads CASSLGQSNSQHF. The CDR3 DNA reads as TGTGCCAGCAGCTTGGGACAGTCTAACTCCCAGCATTTT.

This clonotype was seen ten or more times. This chain links TRBV27 with TRBJ1-1; D might be TRBD1 (5 bases). This CDR3 comprises 13 residues. The V end lost 8 bases, the J end lost 0 bases, and 10 bases lay between the germline ends. The germline CDR1 and CDR2 sequences are MNHEY and SMNVEV (reference sequence). CDR3 coding DNA: TGTGCCAGCGGAGGGGCGGTGAACACTGAAGCTTTCTTT. Its translation is CASGGAVNTEAFF.

The V gene is TRBV20-1, the J gene TRBJ1-5; D ambiguous. The length of the CDR3 is 15 residues. V was trimmed by 1 base and J by 6 bases, leaving 16 bases between them. Germline loops: CDR1 DFQATT, CDR2 SNEGSKA (reference sequence). The CDR3, as DNA: TGCAGTGCTAGAGGCACCTCATTGCGCATTCAGCCCCAGCATTTT. It specifies CSARGTSLRIQPQHF.